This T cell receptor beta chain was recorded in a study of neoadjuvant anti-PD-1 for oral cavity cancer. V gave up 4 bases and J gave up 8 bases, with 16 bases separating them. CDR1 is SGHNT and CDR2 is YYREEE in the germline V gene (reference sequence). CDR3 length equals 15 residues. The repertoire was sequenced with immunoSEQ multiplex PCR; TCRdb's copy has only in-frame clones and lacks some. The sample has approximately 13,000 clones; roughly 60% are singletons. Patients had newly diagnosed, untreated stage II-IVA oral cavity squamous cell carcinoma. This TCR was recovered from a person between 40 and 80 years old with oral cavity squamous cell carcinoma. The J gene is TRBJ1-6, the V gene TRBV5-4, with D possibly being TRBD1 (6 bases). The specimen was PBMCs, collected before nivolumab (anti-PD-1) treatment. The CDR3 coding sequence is TGTGCCAGCAGCCCCGGGACACGGGCCGATTCACCCCTCCACTTT. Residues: CASSPGTRADSPLHF.